This T cell receptor beta chain was obtained from a study of control samples from healthy donors and cancer patients. Sequenced by immunoSEQ multiplex PCR; TCRdb stores in-frame clones only, minus some. Among around 50,000 clones listed, approximately 86% were seen once. Germline values: CDR1 MNHEY, CDR2 SMNVEV (reference sequence). V was clipped by 4 bases and J by 4 bases, with 14 bases between them. The CDR3 contains 16 residues. V usage is TRBV27 and J usage is TRBJ2-6; tentatively, D is TRBD2 (6 bases). This clonotype was sampled from a woman between 50 and 59 years old with lung cancer. Sequencing was carried out using PBMCs. CDR3 residues: CASSSPGVLGANVLTF. CDR3 DNA sequence: TGTGCCAGCAGTTCCCCGGGGGTTCTGGGGGCCAACGTCCTGACTTTC.